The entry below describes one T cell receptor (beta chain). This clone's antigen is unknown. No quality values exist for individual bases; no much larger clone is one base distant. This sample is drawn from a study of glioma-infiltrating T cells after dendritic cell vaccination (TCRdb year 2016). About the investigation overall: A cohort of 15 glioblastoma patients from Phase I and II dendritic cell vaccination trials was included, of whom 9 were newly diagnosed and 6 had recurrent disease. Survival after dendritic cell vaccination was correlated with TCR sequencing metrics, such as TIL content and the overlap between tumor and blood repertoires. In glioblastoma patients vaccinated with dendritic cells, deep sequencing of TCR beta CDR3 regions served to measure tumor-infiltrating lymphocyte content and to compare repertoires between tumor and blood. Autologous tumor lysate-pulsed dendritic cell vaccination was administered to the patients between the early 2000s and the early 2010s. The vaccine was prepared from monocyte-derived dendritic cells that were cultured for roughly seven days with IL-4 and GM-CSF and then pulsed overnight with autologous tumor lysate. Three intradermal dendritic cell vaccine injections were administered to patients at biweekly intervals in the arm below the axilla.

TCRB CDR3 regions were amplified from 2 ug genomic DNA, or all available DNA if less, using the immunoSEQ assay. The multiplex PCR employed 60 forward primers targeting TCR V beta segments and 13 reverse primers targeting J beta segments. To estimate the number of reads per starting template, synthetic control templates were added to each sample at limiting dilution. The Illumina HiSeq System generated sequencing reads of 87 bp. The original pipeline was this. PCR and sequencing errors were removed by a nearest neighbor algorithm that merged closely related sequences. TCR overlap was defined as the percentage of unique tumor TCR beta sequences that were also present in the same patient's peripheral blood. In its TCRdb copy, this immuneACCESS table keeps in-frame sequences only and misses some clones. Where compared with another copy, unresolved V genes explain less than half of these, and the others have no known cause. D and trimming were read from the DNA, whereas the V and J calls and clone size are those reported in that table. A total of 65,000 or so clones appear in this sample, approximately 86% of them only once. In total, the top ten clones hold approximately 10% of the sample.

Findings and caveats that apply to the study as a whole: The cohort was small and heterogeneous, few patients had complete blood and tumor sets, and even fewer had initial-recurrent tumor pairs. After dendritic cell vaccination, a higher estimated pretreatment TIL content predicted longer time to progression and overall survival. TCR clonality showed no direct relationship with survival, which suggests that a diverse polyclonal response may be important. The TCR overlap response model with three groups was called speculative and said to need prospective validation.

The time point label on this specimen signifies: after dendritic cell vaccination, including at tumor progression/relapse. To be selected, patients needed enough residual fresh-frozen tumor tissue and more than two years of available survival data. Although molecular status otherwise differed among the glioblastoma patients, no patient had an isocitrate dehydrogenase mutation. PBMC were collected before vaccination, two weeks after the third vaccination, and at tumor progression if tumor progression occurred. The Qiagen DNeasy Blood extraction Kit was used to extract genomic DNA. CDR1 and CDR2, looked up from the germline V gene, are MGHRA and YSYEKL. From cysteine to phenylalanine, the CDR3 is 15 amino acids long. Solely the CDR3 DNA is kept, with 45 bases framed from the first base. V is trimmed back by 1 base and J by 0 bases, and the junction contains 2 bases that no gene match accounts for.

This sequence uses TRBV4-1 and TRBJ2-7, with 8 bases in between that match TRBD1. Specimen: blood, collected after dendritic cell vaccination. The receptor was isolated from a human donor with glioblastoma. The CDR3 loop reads CASSQGGQASYEQYF. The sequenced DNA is TGCGCCAGCAGCCAAGGGGGACAGGCCTCCTACGAGCAGTACTTC.